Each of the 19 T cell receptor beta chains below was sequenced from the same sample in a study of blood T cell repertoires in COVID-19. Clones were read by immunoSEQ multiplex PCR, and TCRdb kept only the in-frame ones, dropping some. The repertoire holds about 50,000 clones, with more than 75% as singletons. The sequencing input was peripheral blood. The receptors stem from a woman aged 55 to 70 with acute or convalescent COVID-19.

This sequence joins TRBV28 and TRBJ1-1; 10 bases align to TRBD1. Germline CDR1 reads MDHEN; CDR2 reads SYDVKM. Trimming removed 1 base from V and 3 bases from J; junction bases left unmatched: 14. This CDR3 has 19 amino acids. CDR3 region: CASSLFWVPGQGLDTEAFF. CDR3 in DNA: TGTGCCAGCAGTTTATTTTGGGTTCCGGGACAGGGGTTGGACACTGAAGCTTTCTTT. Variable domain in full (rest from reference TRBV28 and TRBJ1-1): DVKVTQSSRYLVKRTGEKVFLECVQDMDHENMFWYRQDPGLGLRLIYFSYDVKMKEKGDIPEGYSVSREKKERFSLILESASTNQTSMYLCASSLFWVPGQGLDTEAFFGQGTRLTVV.

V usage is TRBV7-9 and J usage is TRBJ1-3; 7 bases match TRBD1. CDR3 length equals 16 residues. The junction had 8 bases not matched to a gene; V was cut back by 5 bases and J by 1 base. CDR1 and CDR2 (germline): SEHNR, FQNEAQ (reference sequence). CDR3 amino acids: CASSPFGTASGNTIYF. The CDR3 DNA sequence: TGTGCCAGCAGCCCCTTCGGGACAGCATCTGGAAACACCATATATTTT.

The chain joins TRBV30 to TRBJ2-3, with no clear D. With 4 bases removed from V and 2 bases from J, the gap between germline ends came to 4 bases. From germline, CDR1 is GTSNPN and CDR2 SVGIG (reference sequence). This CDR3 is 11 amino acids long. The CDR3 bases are TGTGCCTGGACGTCCACAGATACGCAGTATTTT. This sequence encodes CAWTSTDTQYF.

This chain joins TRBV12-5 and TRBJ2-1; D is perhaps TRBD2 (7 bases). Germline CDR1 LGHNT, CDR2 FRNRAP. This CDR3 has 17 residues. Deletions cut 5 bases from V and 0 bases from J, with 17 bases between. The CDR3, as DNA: TGTGCTAGTGGTACCACTAGGGGGGGAAGCTCCTACAATGAGCAGTTCTTC. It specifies CASGTTRGGSSYNEQFF.

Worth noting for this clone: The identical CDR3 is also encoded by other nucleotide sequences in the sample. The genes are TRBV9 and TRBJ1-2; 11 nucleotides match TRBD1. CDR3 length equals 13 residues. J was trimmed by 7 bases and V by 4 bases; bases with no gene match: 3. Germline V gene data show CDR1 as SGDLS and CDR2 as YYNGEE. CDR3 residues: CASSTDRGLGYTF. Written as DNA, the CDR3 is TGTGCCAGCAGCACGGACAGGGGGCTTGGCTACACCTTC.

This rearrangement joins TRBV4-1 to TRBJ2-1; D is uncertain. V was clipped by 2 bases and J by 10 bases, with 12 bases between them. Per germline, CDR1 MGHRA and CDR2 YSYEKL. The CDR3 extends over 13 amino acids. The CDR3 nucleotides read TGCGCCAGCAGCCAAAAACAGACAACAGAGCAGTTCTTC. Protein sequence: CASSQKQTTEQFF.

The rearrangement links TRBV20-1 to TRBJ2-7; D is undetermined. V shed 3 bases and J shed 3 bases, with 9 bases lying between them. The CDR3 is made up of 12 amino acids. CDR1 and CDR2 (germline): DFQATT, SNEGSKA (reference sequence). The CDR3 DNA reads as TGCAGTGCTAGTTCGGGTAACTACGAGCAGTACTTC. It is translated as CSASSGNYEQYF.

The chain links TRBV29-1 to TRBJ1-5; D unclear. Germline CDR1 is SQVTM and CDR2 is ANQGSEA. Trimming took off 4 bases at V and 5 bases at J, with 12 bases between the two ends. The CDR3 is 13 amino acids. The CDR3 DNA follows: TGCAGCGTTGCAGGCGGGGTGTATCAGCCCCAGCATTTT. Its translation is CSVAGGVYQPQHF.

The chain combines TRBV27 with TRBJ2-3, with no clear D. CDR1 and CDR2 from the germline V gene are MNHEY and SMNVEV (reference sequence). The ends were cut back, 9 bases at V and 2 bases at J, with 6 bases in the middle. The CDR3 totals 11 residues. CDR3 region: CASTFTDTQYF. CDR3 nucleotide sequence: TGTGCCAGTACATTCACAGATACGCAGTATTTT.

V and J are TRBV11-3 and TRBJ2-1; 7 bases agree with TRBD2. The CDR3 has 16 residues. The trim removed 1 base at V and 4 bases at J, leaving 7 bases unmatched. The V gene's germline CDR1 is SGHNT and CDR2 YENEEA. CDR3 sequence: CASSLGGGPTYNEQFF. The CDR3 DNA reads TGTGCCAGCAGCTTAGGCGGGGGACCAACATACAATGAGCAGTTCTTC.

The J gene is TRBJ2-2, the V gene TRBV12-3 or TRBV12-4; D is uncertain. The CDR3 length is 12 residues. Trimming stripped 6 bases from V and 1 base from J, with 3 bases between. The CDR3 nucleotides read TGTGCCAGCAGCCGGAACACCGGGGAGCTGTTTTTT. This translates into CASSRNTGELFF.

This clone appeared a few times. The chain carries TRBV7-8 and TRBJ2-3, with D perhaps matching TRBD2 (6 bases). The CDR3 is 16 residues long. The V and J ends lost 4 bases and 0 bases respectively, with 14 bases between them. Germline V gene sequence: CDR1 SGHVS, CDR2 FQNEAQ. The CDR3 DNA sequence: TGTGCCAGCAGCTCCGGAGGGGACGGGAGCACAGATACGCAGTATTTT. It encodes CASSSGGDGSTDTQYF. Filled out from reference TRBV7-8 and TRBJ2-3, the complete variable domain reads GAGVSQSPRYKVAKRGQDVALRCDPISGHVSLFWYQQALGQGPEFLTYFQNEAQLDKSGLPSDRFFAERPEGSVSTLKIQRTQQEDSAVYLCASSSGGDGSTDTQYFGPGTRLTVL.

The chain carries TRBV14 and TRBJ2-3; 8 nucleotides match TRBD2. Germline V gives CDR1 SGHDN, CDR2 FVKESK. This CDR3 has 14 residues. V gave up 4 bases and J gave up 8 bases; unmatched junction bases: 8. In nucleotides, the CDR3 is TGTGCCAGCAGCCTAAGGCGGGAGGAGCGTACGCAGTATTTT. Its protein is CASSLRREERTQYF.

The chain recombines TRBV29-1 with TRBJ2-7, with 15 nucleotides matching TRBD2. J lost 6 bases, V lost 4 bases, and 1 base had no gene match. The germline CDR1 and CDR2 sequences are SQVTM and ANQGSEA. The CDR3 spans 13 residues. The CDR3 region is CSVGTSGRGEQYF. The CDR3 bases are TGCAGCGTTGGGACTAGCGGGAGGGGCGAGCAGTACTTC.

The CDR3 loop reads CASSFVGGPTDTQYF. The DNA for the CDR3 is TGCGCCAGCAGCTTTGTGGGGGGTCCCACAGATACGCAGTATTTT. The genes are TRBV5-1 and TRBJ2-3; a weak D match, TRBD2 (6 bases). The length of the CDR3 is 15 residues. The V gene lost 2 bases and the J gene lost 2 bases, with 12 bases spanning the gap. CDR1 and CDR2 (germline): SGHRS, YFSETQ.

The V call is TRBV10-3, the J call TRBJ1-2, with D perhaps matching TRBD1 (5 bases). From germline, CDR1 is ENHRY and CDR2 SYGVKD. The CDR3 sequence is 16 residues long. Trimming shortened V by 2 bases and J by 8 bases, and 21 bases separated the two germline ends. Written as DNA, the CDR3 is TGTGCCATCAGTGAGCGAAACCCGAATCAGGGTATGGGCTACACCTTC. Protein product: CAISERNPNQGMGYTF.

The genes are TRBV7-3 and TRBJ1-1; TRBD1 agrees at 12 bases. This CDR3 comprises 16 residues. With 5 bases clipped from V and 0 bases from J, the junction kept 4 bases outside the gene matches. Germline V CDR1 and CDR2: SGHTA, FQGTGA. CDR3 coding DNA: TGTGCCAGCAGCCCCGGGACAGGGGGCCTGAACACTGAAGCTTTCTTT. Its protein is CASSPGTGGLNTEAFF.

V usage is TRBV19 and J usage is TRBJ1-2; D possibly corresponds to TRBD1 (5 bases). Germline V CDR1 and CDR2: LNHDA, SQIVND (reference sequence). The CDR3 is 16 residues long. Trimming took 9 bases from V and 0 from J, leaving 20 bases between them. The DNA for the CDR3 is TGTGCCAGCGAGCCGGGGGAGAGGACGACTAACTATGGCTACACCTTC. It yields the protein CASEPGERTTNYGYTF.

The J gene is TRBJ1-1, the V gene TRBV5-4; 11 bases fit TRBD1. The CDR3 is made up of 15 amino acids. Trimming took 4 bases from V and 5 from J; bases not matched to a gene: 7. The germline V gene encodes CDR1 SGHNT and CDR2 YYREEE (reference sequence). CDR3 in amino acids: CASSPRTGGGTEAFF. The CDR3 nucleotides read TGTGCCAGCAGCCCCCGGACAGGGGGCGGAACTGAAGCTTTCTTT.